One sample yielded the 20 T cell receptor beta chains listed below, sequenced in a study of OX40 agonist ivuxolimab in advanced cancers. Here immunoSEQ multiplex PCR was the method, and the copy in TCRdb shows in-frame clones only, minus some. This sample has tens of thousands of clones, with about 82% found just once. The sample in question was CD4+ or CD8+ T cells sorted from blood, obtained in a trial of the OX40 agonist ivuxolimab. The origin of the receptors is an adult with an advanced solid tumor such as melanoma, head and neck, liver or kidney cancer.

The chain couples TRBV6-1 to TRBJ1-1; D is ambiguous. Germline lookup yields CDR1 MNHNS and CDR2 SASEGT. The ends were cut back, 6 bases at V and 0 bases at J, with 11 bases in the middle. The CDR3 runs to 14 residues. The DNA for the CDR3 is TGTGCCAGCAGAGGATCGACACTGAACACTGAAGCTTTCTTT. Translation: CASRGSTLNTEAFF.

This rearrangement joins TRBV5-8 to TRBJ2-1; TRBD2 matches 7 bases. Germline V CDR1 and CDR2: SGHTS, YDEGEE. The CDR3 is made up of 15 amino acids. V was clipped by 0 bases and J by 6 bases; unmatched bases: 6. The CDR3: CASSLVLGGGNEQFF. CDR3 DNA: TGTGCCAGCAGCTTGGTCCTAGGCGGGGGCAATGAGCAGTTCTTC.

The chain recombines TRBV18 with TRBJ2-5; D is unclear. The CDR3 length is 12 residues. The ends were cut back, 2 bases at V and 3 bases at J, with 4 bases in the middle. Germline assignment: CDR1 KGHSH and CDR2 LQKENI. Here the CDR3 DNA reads TGTGCCAGCTCACCATATGAAGAGACCCAGTACTTC. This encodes CASSPYEETQYF.

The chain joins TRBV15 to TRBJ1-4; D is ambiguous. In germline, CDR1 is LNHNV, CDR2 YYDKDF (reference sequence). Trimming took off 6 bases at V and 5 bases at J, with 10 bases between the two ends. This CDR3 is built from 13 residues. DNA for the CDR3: TGTGCCACCAGGAGGGCTCAGAATGAAAAACTGTTTTTT. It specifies CATRRAQNEKLFF.

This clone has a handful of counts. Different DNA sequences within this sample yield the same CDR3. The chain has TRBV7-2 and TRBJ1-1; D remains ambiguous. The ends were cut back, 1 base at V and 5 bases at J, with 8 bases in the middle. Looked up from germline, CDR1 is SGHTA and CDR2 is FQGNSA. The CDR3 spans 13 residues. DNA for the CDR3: TGTGCCAGCAGCTTAGAGCGGAGGACTGAAGCTTTCTTT. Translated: CASSLERRTEAFF.

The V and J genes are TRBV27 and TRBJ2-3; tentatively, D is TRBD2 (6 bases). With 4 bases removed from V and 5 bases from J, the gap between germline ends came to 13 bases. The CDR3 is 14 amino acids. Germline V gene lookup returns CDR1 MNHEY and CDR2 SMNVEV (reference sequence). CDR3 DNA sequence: TGTGCCAGCAGTTATAATTGGCGGGAAGATACGCAGTATTTT. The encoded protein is CASSYNWREDTQYF.

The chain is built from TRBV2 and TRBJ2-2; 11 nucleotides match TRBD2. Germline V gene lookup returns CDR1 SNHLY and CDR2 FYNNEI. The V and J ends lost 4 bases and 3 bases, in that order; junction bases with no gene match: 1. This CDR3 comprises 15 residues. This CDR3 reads CASSGLAGYTGELFF. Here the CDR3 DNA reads TGTGCCAGCAGTGGACTAGCGGGATACACCGGGGAGCTGTTTTTT.

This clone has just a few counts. The CDR3 nucleotides are TGTGCCAGCAGTTACTCGTCGGGATCTGGGGCCAACGTCCTGACTTTC. Translation: CASSYSSGSGANVLTF. This chain connects TRBV6-5 to TRBJ2-6, with D perhaps matching TRBD2 (5 bases). Germline CDR1 is MNHEY and CDR2 is SVGAGI. Trimming removed 0 bases at V and 1 base at J, with 7 bases between. The CDR3 is 16 amino acids.

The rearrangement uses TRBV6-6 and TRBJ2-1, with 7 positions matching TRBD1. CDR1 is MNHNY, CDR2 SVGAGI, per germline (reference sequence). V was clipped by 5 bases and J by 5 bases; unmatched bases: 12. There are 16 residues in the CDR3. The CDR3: CASSLWTGNTNNEQFF. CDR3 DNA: TGTGCCAGCAGTCTCTGGACAGGCAATACAAACAATGAGCAGTTCTTC.

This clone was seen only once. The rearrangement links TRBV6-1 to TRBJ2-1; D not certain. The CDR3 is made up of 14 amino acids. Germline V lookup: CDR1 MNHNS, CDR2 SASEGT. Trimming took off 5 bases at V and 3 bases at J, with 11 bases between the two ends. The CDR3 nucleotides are TGTGCCAGCAGTCGCCAGGAACTCTACAATGAGCAGTTCTTC. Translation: CASSRQELYNEQFF.

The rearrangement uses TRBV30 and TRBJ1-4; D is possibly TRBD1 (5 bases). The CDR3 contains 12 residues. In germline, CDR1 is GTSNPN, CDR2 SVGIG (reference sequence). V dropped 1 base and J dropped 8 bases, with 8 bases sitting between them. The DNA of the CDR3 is TGTGCCTGGAGTGACCCAGGGGAAAAACTGTTTTTT. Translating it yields CAWSDPGEKLFF.

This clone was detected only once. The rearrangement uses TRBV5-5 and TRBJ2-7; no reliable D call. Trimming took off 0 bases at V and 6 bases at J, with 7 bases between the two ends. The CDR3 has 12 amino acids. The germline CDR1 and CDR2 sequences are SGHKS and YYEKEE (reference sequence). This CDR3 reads CASSLEVGEQYV. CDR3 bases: TGTGCCAGCAGCTTGGAAGTAGGCGAGCAGTACGTC.

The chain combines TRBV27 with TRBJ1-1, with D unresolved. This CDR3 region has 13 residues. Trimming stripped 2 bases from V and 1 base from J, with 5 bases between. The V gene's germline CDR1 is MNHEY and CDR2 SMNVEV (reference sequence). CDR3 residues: CASSLNRNTEAFF. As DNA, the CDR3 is TGTGCCAGCAGTTTAAACAGGAACACTGAAGCTTTCTTT.

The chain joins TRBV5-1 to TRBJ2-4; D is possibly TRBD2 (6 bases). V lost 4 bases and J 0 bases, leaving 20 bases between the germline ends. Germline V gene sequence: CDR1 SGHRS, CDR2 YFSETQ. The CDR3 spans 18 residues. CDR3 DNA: TGCGCCAGCAGCGAATCCCCCGGGACTGATCTAGCCAAAAACATTCAGTACTTC. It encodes CASSESPGTDLAKNIQYF.

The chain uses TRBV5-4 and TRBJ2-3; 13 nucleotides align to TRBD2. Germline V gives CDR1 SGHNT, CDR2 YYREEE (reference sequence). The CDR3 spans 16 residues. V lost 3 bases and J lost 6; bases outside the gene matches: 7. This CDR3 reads CASSWGTSGNPDTQYF. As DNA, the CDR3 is TGTGCCAGCAGCTGGGGGACTAGCGGGAACCCCGATACGCAGTATTTT.

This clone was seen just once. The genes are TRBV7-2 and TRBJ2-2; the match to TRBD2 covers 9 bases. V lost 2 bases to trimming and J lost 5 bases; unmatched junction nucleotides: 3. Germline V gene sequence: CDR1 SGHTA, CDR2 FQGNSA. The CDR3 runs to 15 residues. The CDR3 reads CASSLWSGRTGELFF. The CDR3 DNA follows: TGTGCCAGCAGCTTATGGAGCGGGAGGACCGGGGAGCTGTTTTTT.

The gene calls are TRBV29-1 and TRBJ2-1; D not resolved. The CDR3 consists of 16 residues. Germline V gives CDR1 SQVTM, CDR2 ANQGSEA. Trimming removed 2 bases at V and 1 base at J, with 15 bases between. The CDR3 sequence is CSVESGGGSSYNEQFF. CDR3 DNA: TGCAGCGTTGAATCGGGCGGCGGTTCGTCCTACAATGAGCAGTTCTTC.

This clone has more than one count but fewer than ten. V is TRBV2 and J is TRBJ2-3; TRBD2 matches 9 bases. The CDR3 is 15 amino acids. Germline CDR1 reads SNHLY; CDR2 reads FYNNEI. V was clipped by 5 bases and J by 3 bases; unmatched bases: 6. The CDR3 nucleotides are TGTGCCAGCAGTTCCCTCCTAGCGGGGACAGATACGCAGTATTTT. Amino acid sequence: CASSSLLAGTDTQYF. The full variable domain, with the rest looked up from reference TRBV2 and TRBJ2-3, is EPEVTQTPSHQVTQMGQEVILRCVPISNHLYFYWYRQILGQKVEFLVSFYNNEISEKSEIFDDQFSVERPDGSNFTLKIRSTKLEDSAMYFCASSSLLAGTDTQYFGPGTRLTVL.

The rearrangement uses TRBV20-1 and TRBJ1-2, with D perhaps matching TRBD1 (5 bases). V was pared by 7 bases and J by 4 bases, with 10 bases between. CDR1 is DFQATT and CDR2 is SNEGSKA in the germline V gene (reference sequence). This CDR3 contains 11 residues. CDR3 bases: TGCAGTGTAGGGGAGGGCTATGGCTACACCTTC. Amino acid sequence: CSVGEGYGYTF.

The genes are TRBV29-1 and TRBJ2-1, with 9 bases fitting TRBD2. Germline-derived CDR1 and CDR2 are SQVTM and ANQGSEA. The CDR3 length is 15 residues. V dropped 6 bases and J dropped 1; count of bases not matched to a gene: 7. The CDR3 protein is CSVAGTSPSYNEQFF. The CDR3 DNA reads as TGCAGCGTGGCCGGGACTAGCCCGTCCTACAATGAGCAGTTCTTC.